This TCR beta chain appears in the sequencing data of a study of cytomegalovirus exposure and HLA in healthy donors. Study background: Of the donors genotyped, approximately 430 in all, 75% to 90% fell in the Caucasian-associated ancestry cluster.

Primers for the PCR totalled 60 Vbeta and 13 Jbeta. Profiling relied on immunoSEQ multiplex PCR, and the TCRdb table lists in-frame clones only, not all of them. This sample carries 200,000 to 250,000 clones, 80% to 90% of them seen once, and the ten largest clones take about 3.1%. Unrecorded immune exposures were likely, despite nominal health at sampling. Between the trimmed V and J ends, which lost 3 bases and 4 bases, there was a span of 15 bases. The CDR3 is 15 residues long. CDR1 is MDHEN and CDR2 is SYDVKM in the germline V gene. Sequenced material: PBMCs. This chain uses TRBV28 with TRBJ1-2, with a possible D match to TRBD1 (5 bases). This receptor was obtained from a man in his thirties or forties in good health and CMV-seronegative. The CDR3 DNA is TGTGCCAGCAGTTTTAATAAGGGGTTGGCCTATGGCTACACCTTC. This encodes CASSFNKGLAYGYTF.